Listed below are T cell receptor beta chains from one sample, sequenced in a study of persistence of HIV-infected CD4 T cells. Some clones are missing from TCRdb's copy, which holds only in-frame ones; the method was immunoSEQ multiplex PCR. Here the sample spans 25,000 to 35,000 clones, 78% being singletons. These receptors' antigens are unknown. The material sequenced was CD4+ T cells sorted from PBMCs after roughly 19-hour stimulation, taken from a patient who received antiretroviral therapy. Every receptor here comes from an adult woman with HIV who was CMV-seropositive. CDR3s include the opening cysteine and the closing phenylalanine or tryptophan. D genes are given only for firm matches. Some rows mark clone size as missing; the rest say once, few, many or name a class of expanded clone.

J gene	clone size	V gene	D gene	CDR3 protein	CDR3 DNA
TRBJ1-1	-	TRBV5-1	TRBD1	CASSLRWDRGSGNTEAFF	TGCGCCAGCAGCTTGCGTTGGGACAGGGGATCGGGGAACACTGAAGCTTTCTTT
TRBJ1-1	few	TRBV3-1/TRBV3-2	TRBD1	CASTPIDRGYNTEAFF	TGTGCCAGCACCCCGATTGACAGGGGATATAACACTGAAGCTTTCTTT
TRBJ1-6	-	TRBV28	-	CASSPTGVDYNSPLHF	TGTGCCAGCAGTCCGACCGGGGTGGACTATAATTCACCCCTCCACTTT
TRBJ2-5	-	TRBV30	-	CAWSAANQETQYF	TGTGCCTGGAGCGCGGCAAACCAAGAGACCCAGTACTTC
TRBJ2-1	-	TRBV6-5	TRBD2	CASSYRLAGNNEQFF	TGTGCCAGCAGTTACAGACTAGCCGGGAACAATGAGCAGTTCTTC
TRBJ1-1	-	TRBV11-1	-	CASSAGGAGMKTEAFF	TGTGCCAGCAGCGCCGGGGGGGCGGGGATGAAAACTGAAGCTTTCTTT
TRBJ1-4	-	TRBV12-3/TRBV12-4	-	CASRRNSREKLFF	TGTGCCAGTCGACGGAATTCGCGTGAAAAACTGTTTTTT
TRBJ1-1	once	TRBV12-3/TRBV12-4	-	CASTRRVNTEAFF	TGTGCCAGCACTCGGCGGGTGAACACTGAAGCTTTCTTT
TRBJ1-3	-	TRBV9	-	CASSPFTGTFSGNTIYF	TGTGCCAGCAGCCCTTTCACAGGCACCTTCTCTGGAAACACCATATATTTT
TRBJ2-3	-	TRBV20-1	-	CSALLPNTQYF	TGCAGTGCTTTACTCCCGAATACGCAGTATTTT
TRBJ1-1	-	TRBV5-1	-	CASSLAVAAGTEAFF	TGCGCCAGCAGCTTGGCCGTTGCGGCAGGCACTGAAGCTTTCTTT
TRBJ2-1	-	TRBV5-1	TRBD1	CASSENRGLNEQFF	TGCGCCAGCTCAGAAAACAGGGGCCTCAATGAGCAGTTCTTC
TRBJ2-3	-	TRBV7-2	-	CASSFKKLVSTDTQYF	TGTGCCAGCAGCTTCAAAAAACTAGTTAGCACAGATACGCAGTATTTT
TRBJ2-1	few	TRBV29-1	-	CSVESYGAGEYNEQFF	TGCAGCGTTGAATCGTACGGGGCAGGAGAATACAATGAGCAGTTCTTC
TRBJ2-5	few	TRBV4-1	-	CASSHNERVQGETQYF	TGCGCCAGCAGCCACAATGAGAGGGTCCAGGGAGAGACCCAGTACTTC
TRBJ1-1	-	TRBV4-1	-	CASSQEQGLTEAFF	TGCGCCAGCAGCCAAGAACAGGGTCTAACTGAAGCTTTCTTT
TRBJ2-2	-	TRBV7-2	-	CASSLSGPNGELFF	TGTGCCAGCAGCTTATCCGGGCCGAACGGGGAGCTGTTTTTT
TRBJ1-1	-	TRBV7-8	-	CASSSRGEPAEAFF	TGTGCCAGCAGCTCTCGAGGGGAGCCCGCTGAAGCTTTCTTT
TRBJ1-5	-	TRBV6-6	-	CASSLDRFSNQPQHF	TGTGCCAGCAGTCTCGACAGATTTAGCAATCAGCCCCAGCATTTT
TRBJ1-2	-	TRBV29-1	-	CSSGPDNYGYTF	TGCAGCTCGGGCCCGGACAACTATGGCTACACCTTC
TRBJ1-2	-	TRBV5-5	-	CASSPRPLYGYTF	TGTGCCAGCAGCCCAAGACCACTCTATGGCTACACCTTC
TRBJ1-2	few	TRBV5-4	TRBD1	CASSSDREGGYTF	TGTGCCAGCAGCTCGGACAGGGAGGGTGGCTACACCTTC
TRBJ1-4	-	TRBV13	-	CASSLGPMGEKLFF	TGTGCCAGCAGCTTAGGCCCCATGGGTGAAAAACTGTTTTTT
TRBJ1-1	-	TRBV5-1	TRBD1	CASSIGTGLGSEAFF	TGCGCCAGCAGCATCGGGACAGGGTTGGGGTCTGAAGCTTTCTTT
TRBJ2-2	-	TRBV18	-	CASSPLIIRDTGELFF	TGTGCCAGCTCACCACTAATAATCAGGGACACCGGGGAGCTGTTTTTT
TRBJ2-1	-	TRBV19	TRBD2	CASSPLGTKNNEQFF	TGTGCCAGTAGTCCCCTCGGGACTAAAAACAATGAGCAGTTCTTC
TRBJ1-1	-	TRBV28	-	CASSLPKSQGLNTEAFF	TGTGCCAGCAGTTTGCCCAAATCACAGGGTCTCAACACTGAAGCTTTCTTT
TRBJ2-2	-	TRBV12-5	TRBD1	CASALQGGAVGELFF	TGTGCTAGTGCCCTACAGGGGGGAGCTGTCGGGGAGCTGTTTTTT
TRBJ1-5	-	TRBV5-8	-	CASSIGTRANQPQHF	TGTGCCAGCAGCATCGGGACGAGGGCGAATCAGCCCCAGCATTTT
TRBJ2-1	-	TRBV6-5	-	CASSYAREQFF	TGTGCCAGCAGTTACGCTCGTGAGCAGTTCTTC
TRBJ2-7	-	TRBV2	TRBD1	CASRYRDRGREQYF	TGTGCCTCCCGGTACCGGGACAGGGGACGGGAGCAGTACTTC
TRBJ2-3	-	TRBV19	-	CASSIGVADTQYF	TGTGCCAGTAGTATAGGGGTCGCAGATACGCAGTATTTT